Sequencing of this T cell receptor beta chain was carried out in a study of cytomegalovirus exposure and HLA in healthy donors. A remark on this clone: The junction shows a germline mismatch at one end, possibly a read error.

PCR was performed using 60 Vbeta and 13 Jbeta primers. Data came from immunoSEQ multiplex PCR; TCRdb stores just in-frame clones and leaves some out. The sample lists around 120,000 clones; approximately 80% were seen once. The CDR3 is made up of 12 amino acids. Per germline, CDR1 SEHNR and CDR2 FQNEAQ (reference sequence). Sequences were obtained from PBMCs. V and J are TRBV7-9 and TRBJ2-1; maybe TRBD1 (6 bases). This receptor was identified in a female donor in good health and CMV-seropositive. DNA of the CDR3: TGTGCCAGCAGCTGGGATTTTGGGACACCCCTCTTC. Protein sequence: CASSWDFGTPLF.